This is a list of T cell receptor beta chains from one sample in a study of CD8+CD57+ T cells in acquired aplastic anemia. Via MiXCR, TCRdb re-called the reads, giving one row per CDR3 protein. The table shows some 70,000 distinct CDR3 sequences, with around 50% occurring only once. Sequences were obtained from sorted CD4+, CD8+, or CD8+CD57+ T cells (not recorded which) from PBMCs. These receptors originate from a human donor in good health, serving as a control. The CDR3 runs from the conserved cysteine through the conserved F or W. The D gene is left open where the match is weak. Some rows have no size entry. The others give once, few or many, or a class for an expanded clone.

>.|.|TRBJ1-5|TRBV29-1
CSVQGRNQPQHF
TGCAGCGTCCAGGGACGTAATCAGCCCCAGCATTTT
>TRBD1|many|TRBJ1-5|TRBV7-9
CASSLTGQGNQPQHF
TGTGCCAGCAGCTTAACAGGACAGGGCAATCAGCCCCAGCATTTT
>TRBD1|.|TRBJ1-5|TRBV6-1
CASSAVKDRDSNQPQHF
TGTGCCAGCAGTGCAGTAAAGGACAGGGATAGCAATCAGCCCCAGCATTTT
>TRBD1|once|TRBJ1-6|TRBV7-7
CASSSSGTGRSPLHF
TGTGCCAGTAGTTCCTCCGGGACAGGGAGATCACCCCTCCACTTT
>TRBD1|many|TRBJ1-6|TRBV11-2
CASSSAAWDREGNSPLHF
TGTGCCAGCAGCTCGGCAGCTTGGGACAGGGAGGGTAATTCACCCCTCCACTTT
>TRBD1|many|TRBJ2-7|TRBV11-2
CASREGQGAYEQYF
TGTGCCAGCAGGGAGGGACAGGGGGCATACGAGCAGTACTTC
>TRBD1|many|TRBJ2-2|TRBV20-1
CSVRPQQGARNGELFF
TGCAGTGTAAGACCTCAACAGGGGGCTAGGAACGGGGAGCTGTTTTTT
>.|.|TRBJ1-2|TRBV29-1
CSVDPGAGYGYTF
TGCAGCGTTGACCCGGGGGCGGGCTATGGCTACACCTTC
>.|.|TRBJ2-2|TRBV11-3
CASSSPRGELFF
TGTGCCAGCAGCTCTCCCCGCGGGGAGCTGTTTTTT
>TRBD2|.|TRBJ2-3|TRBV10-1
CASSETLAGVGSDTQYF
TGCGCCAGCAGTGAGACACTAGCGGGAGTCGGGTCCGATACGCAGTATTTT
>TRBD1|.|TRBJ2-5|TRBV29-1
CSVVRQGEQETQYF
TGCAGCGTTGTCAGGCAGGGGGAACAAGAGACCCAGTACTTC
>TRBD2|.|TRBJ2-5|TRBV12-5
CASGLMPGLAAQETQCF
TGTGCTAGTGGTTTGATGCCGGGACTAGCGGCCCAAGAGACCCAGTGCTTC
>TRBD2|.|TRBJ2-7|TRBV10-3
CAISERGTSGSYEQYF
TGTGCCATCAGTGAGAGGGGGACTAGCGGCTCCTACGAGCAGTACTTC
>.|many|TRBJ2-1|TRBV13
CASSLESSSYNEQFF
TGTGCCAGCAGCTTAGAGTCTAGCTCCTACAATGAGCAGTTCTTC
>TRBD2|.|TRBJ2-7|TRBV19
CASSPLAGPYEQYF
TGTGCCAGTAGCCCACTAGCGGGGCCCTACGAGCAGTACTTC
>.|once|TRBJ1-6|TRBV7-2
CASSLGQGSSPLHF
TGTGCCAGCAGCTTGGGTCAGGGGAGCTCACCCCTCCACTTT
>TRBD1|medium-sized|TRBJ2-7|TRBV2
CASSYRGSYEQYF
TGTGCCAGCAGTTACAGGGGTAGCTACGAGCAGTACTTC
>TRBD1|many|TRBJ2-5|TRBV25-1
CASSAQGFKETQYF
TGTGCCAGCTCAGCACAGGGGTTTAAAGAGACCCAGTACTTC
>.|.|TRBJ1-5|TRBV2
CASKRTVNQPQHF
TGTGCCAGCAAACGGACAGTCAATCAGCCCCAGCATTTT
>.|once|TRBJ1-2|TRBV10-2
CASSQRSYGYTF
TGTGCCAGCAGCCAGAGAAGTTATGGCTACACCTTC
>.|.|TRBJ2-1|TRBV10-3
CAISERDEQFF
TGTGCCATCAGTGAGAGGGACGAGCAGTTCTTC
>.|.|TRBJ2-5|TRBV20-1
CSASRLAKTQYF
TGCAGTGCTAGTCGGCTAGCCAAGACCCAGTACTTC
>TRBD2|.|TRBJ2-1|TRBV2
CASARTSGVYNEQFF
TGTGCCAGCGCCCGGACTAGCGGGGTATACAATGAGCAGTTCTTC
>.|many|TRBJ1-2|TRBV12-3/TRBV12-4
CASLGTRQDDYGYTF
TGTGCCAGTCTGGGTACCAGACAGGACGACTATGGCTACACCTTC
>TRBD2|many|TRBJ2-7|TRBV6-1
CASSEKLAGGNPYEQYF
TGTGCCAGCAGTGAAAAACTAGCGGGGGGAAACCCCTACGAGCAGTACTTC
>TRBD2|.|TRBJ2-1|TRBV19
CASSWSLAGGPSGEQFF
TGTGCCAGTAGTTGGTCACTAGCGGGGGGGCCGAGCGGTGAGCAGTTCTTC
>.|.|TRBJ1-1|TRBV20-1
CSLWLNTEAFF
TGCAGTCTGTGGTTGAACACTGAAGCTTTCTTT